This T cell receptor (beta chain) is from a study of graft-versus-host responses after intestinal transplantation. Study information: Every recipient had anti-thymocyte globulin induction and two to three years of tacrolimus plus steroids.

Method: immunoSEQ multiplex PCR; TCRdb's copy keeps in-frame clones and lacks some. The data show more than 65,000 clones, around 82% seen once. CDR1 and CDR2 (germline): SGDLS, YYNGEE. V lost 3 bases to trimming and J lost 2 bases; unmatched junction nucleotides: 10. The length of the CDR3 is 18 residues. About this clone itself: Its antigen remains unknown.

This TCR came from a human donor who was the organ donor for an intestinal transplant. This chain joins TRBV9 and TRBJ2-3; TRBD2 aligns across 12 bases. Source: unstimulated CD4+ T cells sorted from spleen or lymph node cells, taken before transplant. CDR3: CASSATSGGIRFTDTQYF. The CDR3 DNA is TGTGCCAGCAGCGCCACTAGCGGGGGGATCAGATTCACAGATACGCAGTATTTT.